The source of this T cell receptor (beta chain) is a study of cytomegalovirus exposure and HLA in healthy donors. In the study overall: The Caucasian-associated ancestry cluster contained 81% of the 300 to 450 genotyped donors. Findings of the study overall: Follow-up analysis seemed to connect common viral pathogens with several of the most significant clusters identified.

Turning to this clone: What it binds is unknown.

Germline loops: CDR1 MNHEY, CDR2 SVGAGI. V was clipped by 2 bases and J by 7 bases, with 14 bases between them. The length of the CDR3 is 14 residues. PCR amplification relied on 60 Vbeta primers (plus 13 Jbeta primers). Sequencing was performed with immunoSEQ multiplex PCR; in TCRdb, only in-frame clones are kept and a portion is missing. The sample lists 200,000 to 250,000 clones, more than 60% occurring once. This clonotype was obtained from a woman aged 60-70 years in good health and CMV-seropositive. The genes are TRBV6-5 and TRBJ1-2; D perhaps matches TRBD1 (5 bases). The sequencing input was PBMCs. CDR3 sequence reads: CASSYDRQGSGYTF. In DNA, the CDR3 is TGTGCCAGCAGTTACGATAGGCAGGGCTCTGGCTACACCTTC.